These T cell receptor beta chains were read from a single sample in a study of spatial heterogeneity in lung cancer. TCRdb processed the 5' RACE reads anew with MiXCR; each CDR3 protein has one entry. In the table there are about 43,000 distinct CDR3 sequences, roughly 20% of which are singletons. Here the sequenced sample was PBMCs, taken at follow-up. The receptors were sampled from a female donor with early-stage non-small cell lung cancer. CDR3s include the opening cysteine and the closing phenylalanine or tryptophan. Fields, in order: clone size, V gene, D gene, J gene, CDR3 DNA, CDR3 protein. D genes are given only for firm matches. Some rows mark clone size as missing; the rest say once, few, many or name a class of expanded clone.

abundance: few; v_gene: TRBV11-1; d_gene: NA; j_gene: TRBJ2-5; CDR3nt: TGTGCCAGCAGTTGGACAGTCCAAGAGACCCAGTACTTC; CDR3aa: CASSWTVQETQYF
abundance: NA; v_gene: TRBV12-5; d_gene: NA; j_gene: TRBJ2-1; CDR3nt: TGTGCTAGTGGTCTTGGTTCCAACCCGTACAATGAGCAGTTCTTC; CDR3aa: CASGLGSNPYNEQFF
abundance: NA; v_gene: TRBV7-9; d_gene: TRBD2; j_gene: TRBJ2-1; CDR3nt: TGTGCCAGCAGCCGACTAGCGGGGTCCTACAATGAGCAGTTCTTC; CDR3aa: CASSRLAGSYNEQFF
abundance: few; v_gene: TRBV28; d_gene: TRBD1; j_gene: TRBJ1-1; CDR3nt: TGTGCCAGCGTATTACGGGACAGGGAGAAAGCTTTCTTT; CDR3aa: CASVLRDREKAFF
abundance: once; v_gene: TRBV7-6; d_gene: NA; j_gene: TRBJ2-2; CDR3nt: TGTGCCAGCAGCGGAGGGGGGTCCGGGGAGCTGTTTTTT; CDR3aa: CASSGGGSGELFF
abundance: NA; v_gene: TRBV7-2; d_gene: NA; j_gene: TRBJ1-1; CDR3nt: TGTGCCAGCAGCTTAGGACAAAGTGGTACTGAAGCTTTCTTT; CDR3aa: CASSLGQSGTEAFF
abundance: NA; v_gene: TRBV20-1; d_gene: NA; j_gene: TRBJ1-3; CDR3nt: TGCAGTTGTTTGGGGCTTGGAAACACCATATATTTT; CDR3aa: CSCLGLGNTIYF
abundance: many; v_gene: TRBV7-7; d_gene: NA; j_gene: TRBJ2-5; CDR3nt: TGTGCTAGCAGCTTTGGGCAGAAAGAGACCCAGTACTTC; CDR3aa: CASSFGQKETQYF
abundance: NA; v_gene: TRBV30; d_gene: NA; j_gene: TRBJ2-1; CDR3nt: TGTGCCTGGAGTGTACTTGATGAGCAGTTCTTC; CDR3aa: CAWSVLDEQFF
abundance: once; v_gene: TRBV30; d_gene: TRBD2; j_gene: TRBJ2-7; CDR3nt: TGTGCCTGGAGTGTGGTAGCGGGATTCTCCTACGAGCAGTACTTC; CDR3aa: CAWSVVAGFSYEQYF
abundance: NA; v_gene: TRBV9; d_gene: NA; j_gene: TRBJ2-1; CDR3nt: TGTGCCAGCAGCCCGGGGGTCCCTGACAATGAGCAGTTCTTC; CDR3aa: CASSPGVPDNEQFF
abundance: NA; v_gene: TRBV5-1; d_gene: NA; j_gene: TRBJ2-7; CDR3nt: TGCGCCAGCAGCGTGCAAGTCAATTCGAGGGAGCAGTACTTC; CDR3aa: CASSVQVNSREQYF
abundance: many; v_gene: TRBV5-1; d_gene: NA; j_gene: TRBJ1-1; CDR3nt: TGCGCCAGCAGCTCCCGAATCGGCTCTGAAGCTTTCTTT; CDR3aa: CASSSRIGSEAFF
abundance: NA; v_gene: TRBV18; d_gene: NA; j_gene: TRBJ2-1; CDR3nt: TGTGCCAGCTCACCACTGGGGGGCTTCTACAATGAGCAGTTCTTC; CDR3aa: CASSPLGGFYNEQFF
abundance: NA; v_gene: TRBV30; d_gene: NA; j_gene: TRBJ1-5; CDR3nt: TGTGCCTGGAGTACAGGGTACAATCAGCCCCAGCATTTT; CDR3aa: CAWSTGYNQPQHF
abundance: few; v_gene: TRBV30; d_gene: TRBD1; j_gene: TRBJ2-2; CDR3nt: TGTGCCTGGAGCCGACTGACAGGGGGATACAGGGAGCTGTTTTTT; CDR3aa: CAWSRLTGGYRELFF
abundance: few; v_gene: TRBV6-5; d_gene: NA; j_gene: TRBJ2-5; CDR3nt: TGTGCCAGCAGTTACCCCAGGGGGACCCAGTACTTC; CDR3aa: CASSYPRGTQYF
abundance: few; v_gene: TRBV7-9; d_gene: NA; j_gene: TRBJ2-7; CDR3nt: TGTGCCCTTGGGGGCGGGAAAGTCTACGAGCAGTACTTC; CDR3aa: CALGGGKVYEQYF
abundance: NA; v_gene: TRBV20-1; d_gene: TRBD2; j_gene: TRBJ2-1; CDR3nt: TGCAGTGCTAGAGTGGCGGGAGGGGAGCAGTTCTTC; CDR3aa: CSARVAGGEQFF
abundance: few; v_gene: TRBV2; d_gene: TRBD2; j_gene: TRBJ2-5; CDR3nt: TGTGCCAGCAGTGAGACTAGCGGGGAATTCCAAGAGACCCAGTACTTC; CDR3aa: CASSETSGEFQETQYF
abundance: NA; v_gene: TRBV7-7; d_gene: NA; j_gene: TRBJ1-3; CDR3nt: TGTGCTAGCAGCCCCGGGGGCTCTGGAAACACCATATATTTT; CDR3aa: CASSPGGSGNTIYF
abundance: few; v_gene: TRBV7-9; d_gene: NA; j_gene: TRBJ2-7; CDR3nt: TGTGCCAGCAGCTCGACACTCACTGGATCCTACGAGCAGTACTTC; CDR3aa: CASSSTLTGSYEQYF
abundance: many; v_gene: TRBV20-1; d_gene: TRBD2; j_gene: TRBJ2-1; CDR3nt: TGCAGTGCTCGTACTAGCGGGAAGGTCGCCTACAATGAGCAGTTCTTC; CDR3aa: CSARTSGKVAYNEQFF
abundance: NA; v_gene: TRBV4-1; d_gene: TRBD2; j_gene: TRBJ2-7; CDR3nt: TGCGCCAGCAGCCAAGATCCTCTAGCGGGGCCCTACGAGCAGTACTTC; CDR3aa: CASSQDPLAGPYEQYF
abundance: few; v_gene: TRBV5-5; d_gene: NA; j_gene: TRBJ1-2; CDR3nt: TGTGCCAGCTCTGCGGGGGGGATCGGCTACACCTTC; CDR3aa: CASSAGGIGYTF
abundance: few; v_gene: TRBV9; d_gene: TRBD2; j_gene: TRBJ2-5; CDR3nt: TGTGCCAGCAGCGTGGGGCTAGCGGGGGGGAGCCAAGAGACCCAGTACTTC; CDR3aa: CASSVGLAGGSQETQYF
abundance: many; v_gene: TRBV29-1; d_gene: NA; j_gene: TRBJ2-5; CDR3nt: TGCAGCGTTGAAGGGGCGTCTGTTGAGACCCAGTACTTC; CDR3aa: CSVEGASVETQYF
abundance: NA; v_gene: TRBV12-3/TRBV12-4; d_gene: NA; j_gene: TRBJ2-6; CDR3nt: TGTGCCAGCAGTCTCACAAGAGAGGCCAACGTCCTGACTTTC; CDR3aa: CASSLTREANVLTF
abundance: NA; v_gene: TRBV10-3; d_gene: NA; j_gene: TRBJ2-5; CDR3nt: TGTGCCATCGGACAAAGTAGAGCGGAAGAGACCCAGTACTTC; CDR3aa: CAIGQSRAEETQYF
abundance: once; v_gene: TRBV7-2; d_gene: NA; j_gene: TRBJ2-5; CDR3nt: TGTGCCAGCAGCTTAGGGGCCCTAGCGGAGACCCAGTACTTC; CDR3aa: CASSLGALAETQYF
abundance: few; v_gene: TRBV30; d_gene: TRBD2; j_gene: TRBJ2-2; CDR3nt: TGTGCCCGAGGAGTACTGCGGGAGGGGGAGCTGTTTTTT; CDR3aa: CARGVLREGELFF
abundance: NA; v_gene: TRBV4-2; d_gene: TRBD2; j_gene: TRBJ2-7; CDR3nt: TGTGCCAGCAGGTCCCCTAGCGGCTACGAGCAGTACTTC; CDR3aa: CASRSPSGYEQYF
abundance: NA; v_gene: TRBV3-1; d_gene: TRBD1; j_gene: TRBJ1-1; CDR3nt: TGTGCCAGCAGCCTTCTCAGGGGGTGGGACACTGAAGCTTTCTTT; CDR3aa: CASSLLRGWDTEAFF
abundance: NA; v_gene: TRBV4-1; d_gene: NA; j_gene: TRBJ2-2; CDR3nt: TGCGCCAGCGCGGACGGATCCAGGAGGACCGGGGAGCTGTTTTTT; CDR3aa: CASADGSRRTGELFF
abundance: NA; v_gene: TRBV6-5; d_gene: TRBD1; j_gene: TRBJ1-6; CDR3nt: TGTACCAGCACCCCCTGGACAGGCGACAGGGACAATTCACCCCTCCACTTT; CDR3aa: CTSTPWTGDRDNSPLHF
abundance: NA; v_gene: TRBV19; d_gene: NA; j_gene: TRBJ1-6; CDR3nt: TGTGCCAGTAGTACGGTTGGCGGGGGTTCACCCCTCCACTTT; CDR3aa: CASSTVGGGSPLHF
abundance: many; v_gene: TRBV5-6; d_gene: TRBD2; j_gene: TRBJ2-1; CDR3nt: TGTGCCAGCAGCAACGGGACTAGCGGTTCACCATACAATGAGCAGTTCTTC; CDR3aa: CASSNGTSGSPYNEQFF
abundance: many; v_gene: TRBV5-4; d_gene: NA; j_gene: TRBJ2-5; CDR3nt: TGTGCCAGCAGCCAACGGACATACCAAGAGACCCAGTACTTC; CDR3aa: CASSQRTYQETQYF
abundance: few; v_gene: TRBV3-1; d_gene: TRBD2; j_gene: TRBJ2-2; CDR3nt: TGTGCCAGCAGCCAAGACTCTAGCGGGGAGACCGGGGAGCTGTTTTTT; CDR3aa: CASSQDSSGETGELFF
abundance: NA; v_gene: TRBV6-5; d_gene: NA; j_gene: TRBJ1-2; CDR3nt: TGTGCCAGCAGTCAGCCGGGAGGTGGCTACACCTTC; CDR3aa: CASSQPGGGYTF
abundance: many; v_gene: TRBV20-1; d_gene: NA; j_gene: TRBJ1-1; CDR3nt: TGCAGTGCTAGAGAGGGGAACACTGAAGCTTTCTTT; CDR3aa: CSAREGNTEAFF
abundance: few; v_gene: TRBV3-1; d_gene: NA; j_gene: TRBJ1-1; CDR3nt: TGTGCCTGCGTAGGGGAGGGCACTGAAGCTTTCTTT; CDR3aa: CACVGEGTEAFF
abundance: NA; v_gene: TRBV19; d_gene: TRBD1; j_gene: TRBJ1-2; CDR3nt: TGTGCCAGTAGTACCATCGGACAGGGGCGAGGCTACACCTTC; CDR3aa: CASSTIGQGRGYTF
abundance: NA; v_gene: TRBV29-1; d_gene: TRBD2; j_gene: TRBJ2-7; CDR3nt: TGCAGCGCCGGGGTTAGCGGGAGCTACGAGCAGTACTTC; CDR3aa: CSAGVSGSYEQYF
abundance: few; v_gene: TRBV6-5; d_gene: NA; j_gene: TRBJ2-5; CDR3nt: TGTGCCAGCAGTTACCGAGTAGGGTCCCAGTACTTC; CDR3aa: CASSYRVGSQYF
abundance: NA; v_gene: TRBV7-3; d_gene: NA; j_gene: TRBJ2-5; CDR3nt: TGTGCCAGCAGCGGCTCAGGGCCGCCCGGGGAGACCCAGTACTTC; CDR3aa: CASSGSGPPGETQYF
abundance: NA; v_gene: TRBV5-4; d_gene: TRBD2; j_gene: TRBJ2-4; CDR3nt: TGTGCCAGCAGCTTAGAGCGGGGGAAAAACATTCAGTACTTC; CDR3aa: CASSLERGKNIQYF
abundance: NA; v_gene: TRBV9; d_gene: NA; j_gene: TRBJ1-1; CDR3nt: TGTGCCAGCAGCGTACTCATGAACACTGAAGCTTTCTTT; CDR3aa: CASSVLMNTEAFF
abundance: NA; v_gene: TRBV7-8; d_gene: NA; j_gene: TRBJ1-1; CDR3nt: TGTGCCAGCAGCTTAGTTCCGGGCAGGGGATCAGCTTTCTTT; CDR3aa: CASSLVPGRGSAFF
abundance: few; v_gene: TRBV5-1; d_gene: NA; j_gene: TRBJ1-2; CDR3nt: TGCGCCAGCAGCTTGGCCGGGACTGGCCCGTCCCTCTATGGCTACACCTTC; CDR3aa: CASSLAGTGPSLYGYTF
abundance: NA; v_gene: TRBV9; d_gene: NA; j_gene: TRBJ2-2; CDR3nt: TGTGCCTGCAGCGTAGCTCTGTACACCGGGGAGCTGTTTTTT; CDR3aa: CACSVALYTGELFF
abundance: NA; v_gene: TRBV11-2; d_gene: NA; j_gene: TRBJ2-7; CDR3nt: TGTGCCAGCAGCTCAACGGTTTCTGGGACCTACGAGCAGTACTTC; CDR3aa: CASSSTVSGTYEQYF
abundance: few; v_gene: TRBV11-2; d_gene: TRBD2; j_gene: TRBJ2-5; CDR3nt: TGTGCCAGCAGACCAAGCGGGATGGGGGAGACCCAGTACTTC; CDR3aa: CASRPSGMGETQYF
abundance: many; v_gene: TRBV11-2; d_gene: NA; j_gene: TRBJ2-3; CDR3nt: TGTGCCAGCAGCTTCGGTATGATTGGTGGAGTAGGAGCAGATACGCAGTATTTT; CDR3aa: CASSFGMIGGVGADTQYF